This paragraph reports one T cell receptor (beta chain). This clonotype has a count of ten or more. The antigen it recognizes is unknown. Base qualities were left out, and no much larger clone turns up one base away. From the germline V gene, CDR1 is MDHEN and CDR2 is SYDVKM. Including the terminal cysteine and phenylalanine, the CDR3 comprises 17 residues. Solely the CDR3 DNA is kept, with 51 bases framed from the first base. The trim is 8 bases for V and 4 bases for J, with a gap of 21 bases between the germline ends. The data belong to a study of HIV-infected patients and healthy controls (dated by TCRdb to 2013 to 2014). Background on the whole study: CD4 counts were modestly but significantly increased in about 85% of the 16 patients after three months of therapy, but they remained below normal ranges. CD8 counts showed no consistent shift during early therapy, whereas the CD4:CD8 ratio rose slightly. An undetectable viral load was attained by 11 of 16 patients by the second bleed and by all patients after a further year of therapy. Patients exhibited no overall T-cell lymphocytopenia, and total CDR3 counts per chain were not significantly different from those of controls. The study asked whether deep sequencing of the TCR repertoire from small blood samples of HIV patients could detect immune perturbation and reconstitution. Study-wide conclusions, independent of this receptor: A major limit on how widely the findings apply, in the view of the authors, was that only sixteen HIV-infected individuals were processed. The study did not determine donor HLA types. Healthy control repertoires showed roughly threefold more distinct CDR3s and higher Shannon diversity than untreated HIV+ repertoires. Most CMV-associated CDR3s became more frequent during therapy, although their change was not significant, whereas HIV-associated CDR3s showed a significant decrease in frequency. By Jaccard index and by the count of highly shared sequences, healthy controls shared more CDR3s between individuals than HIV+ patients did. Pairing of alpha and beta chains was not determined in the samples. The use of whole blood limited sequencing depth and precluded separation of the dynamics of distinct T-cell subpopulations. MAIT cell alpha-chain CDR3s were found at high frequency in healthy controls but were severely depleted in HIV+ repertoires. HIV-infected repertoires had significantly higher mean Gini indices than controls, possibly reflecting oligoclonality. Differing numbers of distinct sequences in patients and controls hindered comparison, and size-matching assigned excessive weight to rare events in the HIV-infected data. Eight alpha and eight beta V genes showed significantly different mean usage between HIV-infected patients and controls. The observed differences in diversity were not explained by the slight differences in age and sex profiles between the study cohorts. In HIV-infected patients, the apparent post-therapy recovery of the Gini index was not replicated in size-matched repertoire data.

500 ng RNA was reverse transcribed with SuperScript III using primers against the alpha and beta constant regions. Separate libraries for the alpha and beta chains were generated through chain-specific third strand synthesis that incorporated multiplexing indices. To avoid primer bias, the protocol used one single primer pair to amplify every rearrangement within a chain, and the protocol also attached molecular barcodes to each cDNA molecule. The SP2 sequencing primer site and a random hexamer were carried on a 5' RACE adapter, to which purified cDNA was joined by T4 RNA Ligase 1. With slow temperature ramps used to favor optimal annealing, second strand synthesis was primed from the SP2 site with Phusion polymerase. Each molecule's 12-nucleotide barcode consisted of two random hexamer sequences, both added before amplification and joined together. A brief initial PCR introduced P5 and P7 adapter elements together with a second index, and a roughly 22-cycle amplification PCR using P5s and P7 primers was subsequently performed. A total of 25 to 30 PCR cycles were applied to the libraries, which were quantified on a Qubit, sized on a Bioanalyzer, and diluted to 4 to 4.5 nM. Sequencing of the normalized libraries was done on an Illumina MiSeq using 2 x 250 paired-end kits. Reverse transcription reactions underwent purification over MinElute columns, with elution into roughly 9.8 ul Tris-Cl. Adapter ligations ran for roughly 21 hours at 16 degrees C and were afterwards cleaned with AMPure XP beads at a 1:1 ratio. Turning to the authors' computational methods: A modified Decombinator that output V, J, insert and barcode information was used to process the demultiplexed FASTQ files. Sequences that shared a barcode but differed from the dominant sequence were discarded as errors, and original cDNA molecules were estimated by counting barcodes clustered at Levenshtein distance 3. The R packages ineq, vegan, igraph and RCytoscape were used for downstream analyses, with IMGT nomenclature and CDR3 definitions applied. V gene usage was calculated across distinct sequences, with every TCR tallied a single time to avoid skew from clonal expansion. Whenever two unique CDR3 amino acid sequences within a donor differed by a single Levenshtein edit, similarity networks linked them. Published HIV-specific CDR3s (about 83 alpha, 650 to 850 beta) and CMV-specific CDR3s (approximately 13 alpha, a few hundred beta) were compiled and searched for in the repertoires. It was shown by random subsampling to size-matched repertoires that the decreased diversity of patients was not caused by their lower sequence numbers. Using fastp at Q25 and MiXCR, TCRdb reprocessed the public reads and kept productive beta chains. For every CDR3 protein sequence, its rows merge into one entry that carries the most common genes and DNA. The V and J calls and clone size are TCRdb's, not the authors'. Present in this sample are some 11,000 distinct CDR3 sequences, about 10% of which were seen just once. In total, the top ten clones hold around 20% of the sample.

Whole blood was used without cell fractionation, so all unsorted peripheral T cells were reflected in the repertoire. An approximately 2.7 ml sample of peripheral blood was drawn into Tempus tubes for RNA extraction. HIV-infected adults who had not yet received antiretroviral therapy and were about to begin treatment were enrolled, with the first sixteen eligible patients processed. Patients were deemed ineligible for enrollment if they had febrile or AIDS-related illness, tumors, hepatitis B or C coinfection, immunomodulatory therapy, recent vaccination or treatment interruptions. Residual genomic DNA was removed with the TURBO-DNase kit and globin mRNA was depleted with GLOBINclear. Just before antiretroviral therapy was started, pretreatment blood was collected from HIV-infected patients.

This sample comprised blood, obtained before antiretroviral therapy. The TCR originated in an adult with HIV infection. The donor label of this sample is uncertain. This chain is built from TRBV28 and TRBJ1-6; a confident D gene designation cannot be given. The CDR3: CASDTTQETAYNSPLHF. The DNA sequence is TGTGCCAGCGATACCACTCAGGAAACAGCATATAATTCACCCCTCCACTTT.